A single sample is the source of the 15 T cell receptor beta chains below, sequenced in a study of blood T cells in healthy people across ages. A second roughly 7 to 12 cycle PCR used barcoded and J-beta primers. In TCRdb, the 5' RACE reads were re-called with MiXCR into one record per CDR3 protein. The sample holds fewer than 900,000 distinct CDR3 sequences, 35% to 40% seen once. The sequenced sample was blood. These receptors were collected from a man aged 18-30 years in good health.

A few counts support this clonotype. V gene TRBV25-1 combines with J gene TRBJ2-1; possibly TRBD1 or TRBD2 for D (5 bases each). CDR3 length equals 14 residues. Germline V lookup: CDR1 MGHDK, CDR2 SYGVNS. V was cut by 2 bases and J by 7 bases, with 12 bases left in between. For the CDR3, the DNA is TGTGCCAGCAGTGAAGGGGGAGTCGGGAATGAGCAGTTCTTC. Translating gives CASSEGGVGNEQFF.

The chain recombines TRBV21-1 with TRBJ1-5; TRBD1 is taken as the D call from the table, unchecked against the DNA. TRBV21-1 is a recognized pseudogene. The CDR3 has 16 residues. The CDR3 coding sequence is TGTGCCAGCAGGGACAGGGGGCAGGTTAGCAATCAGCCCCAGCATTTT. Residues: CASRDRGQVSNQPQHF.

This clonotype came up a few times. The V gene is TRBV27, the J gene TRBJ1-2; a possible D gene is TRBD1 (5 bases). The CDR3 consists of 13 residues. Looked up from germline, CDR1 is MNHEY and CDR2 is SMNVEV (reference sequence). V lost 3 bases and J lost 6, with 11 bases in between. For the CDR3, the DNA is TGTGCCAGCAGTTTCGGCAGGGAAGATGGCTACACCTTC. Protein: CASSFGREDGYTF.

This clonotype was counted only a few times. This sequence joins TRBV20-1 and TRBJ1-6; D perhaps matches TRBD1 (5 bases). The V end lost 6 bases, the J end lost 10 bases, and 25 bases lay between the germline ends. Germline loops: CDR1 DFQATT, CDR2 SNEGSKA (reference sequence). The CDR3 contains 16 residues. For the CDR3, the DNA is TGCAGTGCCGAAGACCCTTCCAGGGCGAAAGGGTCACCCCTCCACTTT. This encodes CSAEDPSRAKGSPLHF.

At least ten counts were recorded for this clonotype. The junction departs from the called germline gene at one end, perhaps through a read error. V usage is TRBV16 and J usage is TRBJ1-5, with D tentatively TRBD1 (6 bases). Germline V lookup: CDR1 KGHSY, CDR2 FQNENV. CDR3 length: 13 amino acids. The CDR3 region is CASNQQGNQPQHF. For the CDR3, the DNA is TGTGCCAGCAACCAACAGGGAAATCAGCCCCAGCATTTT.

The chain joins TRBV7-9 to TRBJ2-1, with a tentative D call TRBD2 (6 bases). The CDR3 spans 16 residues. The ends were cut back, 6 bases at V and 9 bases at J, with 24 bases in the middle. CDR1 is SEHNR, CDR2 FQNEAQ, per germline (reference sequence). This chain's CDR3 is CASRQGFSVRRGEQFF. The DNA of the CDR3 is TGTGCCAGCAGGCAAGGGTTTTCTGTCAGGAGGGGTGAGCAGTTCTTC.

The J gene is TRBJ2-5, the V gene TRBV27; D is possibly TRBD1 or TRBD2 (5 bases each). The assigned J gene may be wrong: the sequence end matches TRBJ2-7 better. CDR1 is MNHEY, CDR2 SMNVEV, per germline (reference sequence). CDR3 size: 14 residues. The CDR3 protein is CASSLLRDAGEQYF. The CDR3, as DNA: TGTGCCAGCAGTTTATTACGGGACGCCGGCGAGCAGTACTTC.

The chain couples TRBV4-2 to TRBJ1-4; D unclear. Germline CDR1 and CDR2: LGHNA and YNFKEQ. The CDR3 consists of 17 residues. Between the trimmed V and J ends, which lost 4 bases and 7 bases, there was a span of 22 bases. The CDR3 bases are TGTGCCAGCAGCCTACCTTTCTCGGGCAGCCTCCGTGAAAAACTGTTTTTT. Translating gives CASSLPFSGSLREKLFF.

The sample holds a few counts of this clonotype. The chain uses TRBV21-1 and TRBJ1-5; the table gives TRBD1 as D, unverified against the DNA. TRBV21-1 is a documented pseudogene. The CDR3 sequence is 17 residues long. The CDR3 reads CASSFRTGESSNQPQHF. In DNA form, the CDR3 reads TGTGCCAGCAGCTTTCGGACAGGGGAGTCGAGCAATCAGCCCCAGCATTTT.

The genes are TRBV10-3 and TRBJ1-1; TRBD1 agrees at 7 bases. The CDR3 length is 15 residues. V lost 2 bases and J lost 7; bases outside the gene matches: 10. CDR1 and CDR2 from the germline V gene are ENHRY and SYGVKD. CDR3 coding DNA: TGTGCCATCAGTGAGACGACAGGGTTAGGTGGTGAAGCTTTCTTT. Translation: CAISETTGLGGEAFF.

The genes are TRBV21-1 and TRBJ2-3; the D segment call TRBD1 is taken from the table without a DNA check. TRBV21-1 is labeled a pseudogene. The CDR3 sequence is 15 residues long. In nucleotides, the CDR3 is TGTGCCAGCAGCAAGGCCAGGGAAACCACAGATACGCAGTATTTT. Translated, it gives CASSKARETTDTQYF.

With respect to this clonotype: A junction end diverges from the germline sequence, so it may reflect a read error. The chain has TRBV9 and TRBJ2-7; TRBD2 is a possible D gene (5 bases). This CDR3 has 11 residues. From germline, CDR1 is SGDLS and CDR2 YYNGEE. The CDR3 DNA reads as TGTGACAGCAGCGGAGGCAACGAGCAGTACTTC. This codes for CDSSGGNEQYF.

This clonotype was observed at least ten times. The chain couples TRBV7-2 to TRBJ2-7; D not certain. From germline, CDR1 is SGHTA and CDR2 FQGNSA. The CDR3 is 13 amino acids. Trimming removed 7 bases from V and 5 bases from J, with 15 bases in between. DNA of the CDR3: TGTGCCAGCACCGACGGAATCACCAACGAGCAGTACTTC. Translating gives CASTDGITNEQYF.

This clonotype was detected a few times. The gene calls are TRBV9 and TRBJ2-1; D unresolved. This CDR3 spans 13 amino acids. From germline, CDR1 is SGDLS and CDR2 YYNGEE. V was trimmed by 0 bases and J by 8 bases, leaving 9 bases between them. The CDR3 nucleotides are TGTGCCAGCAGCGTAGGGGTGGAACATGAGCAGTTCTTC. Its protein product is CASSVGVEHEQFF. Full variable domain (rest looked up from reference TRBV9 and TRBJ2-1): DSGVTQTPKHLITATGQRVTLRCSPRSGDLSVYWYQQSLDQGLQFLIQYYNGEERAKGNILERFSAQQFPDLHSELNLSSLELGDSALYFCASSVGVEHEQFFGPGTRLTVL.

CDR3 nucleotides: TGTGCCAGCAGCCCTGGGCCGGGTCGCGCTGAAGCTTTCTTT. Translation gives CASSPGPGRAEAFF. The chain employs TRBV7-2 and TRBJ1-1, with unresolved D. There are 14 residues in the CDR3. With 5 bases removed from V and 6 bases from J, the gap between germline ends came to 16 bases. Germline CDR1 is SGHTA and CDR2 is FQGNSA. Complete variable domain (other parts from reference TRBV7-2 and TRBJ1-1): GAGVSQSPSNKVTEKGKDVELRCDPISGHTALYWYRQSLGQGLEFLIYFQGNSAPDKSGLPSDRFSAERTGGSVSTLTIQRTQQEDSAVYLCASSPGPGRAEAFFGQGTRLTVV.